This passage covers 11 T cell receptor beta chains from one sample sequenced in a study of PD-1 blockade in classical Hodgkin lymphoma. Clones were read by immunoSEQ multiplex PCR, and TCRdb kept only the in-frame ones, dropping some. This sample has approximately 96,000 clones, with approximately 94% found just once. Documented time point: cycle 4 day 1 (C4D1), after less than 7 weeks of nivolumab. The patients all showed relapse after autologous stem cell transplantation, while their brentuximab vedotin exposure varied. The starting material was peripheral blood mononuclear cells (PBMCs), obtained before the fourth cycle of nivolumab. The receptors originated from a human donor with classical Hodgkin lymphoma.

J is TRBJ1-2 and V is TRBV12-5; TRBD1 matches at 7 bases. The junction had 15 bases not matched to a gene; V was cut back by 5 bases and J by 0 bases. The CDR3 is 18 amino acids. Germline V gives CDR1 LGHNT, CDR2 FRNRAP. CDR3: CASGPPTGAVSANYGYTF. The CDR3 nucleotides read TGTGCTAGTGGTCCACCCACAGGGGCGGTGTCGGCTAACTATGGCTACACCTTC.

The gene calls are TRBV14 and TRBJ2-2; D is ambiguous. The CDR3 consists of 16 residues. V lost 1 base to trimming and J lost 3 bases, with 12 bases between them. Germline V gene sequence: CDR1 SGHDN, CDR2 FVKESK. CDR3 DNA: TGTGCCAGCAGCCAAGCTGGTGGTCATTACACCGGGGAGCTGTTTTTT. Translation gives CASSQAGGHYTGELFF.

The chain combines TRBV6-5 with TRBJ2-7; 7 bases are a match to TRBD1. V lost 0 bases and J lost 2; bases outside the gene matches: 1. Germline V gene lookup returns CDR1 MNHEY and CDR2 SVGAGI. This CDR3 is built from 14 residues. The CDR3 is CASSYSRGPYEQYF. In DNA, the CDR3 is TGTGCCAGCAGTTACTCAAGGGGGCCCTACGAGCAGTACTTC.

The rearrangement uses TRBV5-1 and TRBJ2-7, with 8 bases identical to TRBD1. With 4 bases clipped from V and 6 bases from J, the junction kept 9 bases outside the gene matches. From germline, CDR1 is SGHRS and CDR2 YFSETQ. This CDR3 spans 14 amino acids. The CDR3 region has the DNA TGCGCCAGCAGCCAGACAGGGGATCTTGCCGAGCAGTACTTC. It specifies CASSQTGDLAEQYF.

The rearrangement joins TRBV19 to TRBJ1-5; TRBD1 is a possible D gene (5 bases). CDR3 length equals 17 residues. Trimming took 0 bases from V and 5 from J, leaving 17 bases between them. Germline CDR1 reads LNHDA; CDR2 reads SQIVND (reference sequence). The CDR3 bases are TGTGCCAGTAGTATAGAAAACTGGGGGGGTAAGGATCAGCCCCAGCATTTT. Translating it yields CASSIENWGGKDQPQHF.

This clone was seen a single time. The V gene is TRBV20-1, the J gene TRBJ2-1; no clear D gene. The CDR3 loop spans 11 amino acids. Between the trimmed V and J ends, which lost 1 base and 7 bases, there was a span of 5 bases. The germline gives CDR1 DFQATT, CDR2 SNEGSKA (reference sequence). The CDR3 DNA is TGCAGTGCTAGAGGCCCGAATGAGCAGTTCTTC. The encoded protein is CSARGPNEQFF.

This chain uses TRBV30 with TRBJ2-1; 11 bases fit TRBD1. V lost 8 bases and J lost 7; bases outside the gene matches: 7. The CDR3 spans 13 residues. The germline V gene encodes CDR1 GTSNPN and CDR2 SVGIG (reference sequence). The CDR3 region has the DNA TGTGCCGGACAGGGGGCCTACTCAAATGAGCAGTTCTTC. Translated, it gives CAGQGAYSNEQFF. Based on the CDR3 plus reference TRBV30 and TRBJ2-1, the full variable domain is SQTIHQWPATLVQPVGSPLSLECTVEGTSNPNLYWYRQAAGRGLQLLFYSVGIGQISSEVPQNLSASRPQDRQFILSSKKLLLSDSGFYLCAGQGAYSNEQFFGPGTRLTVL.

V and J are TRBV19 and TRBJ2-1; D call uncertain. Trimming left V 4 bases short and J 9 bases short, with 10 bases between. CDR3 length: 12 residues. Germline values: CDR1 LNHDA, CDR2 SQIVND (reference sequence). This CDR3 reads CASSTSPPEQFF. In DNA, the CDR3 is TGTGCCAGTAGTACCTCGCCCCCTGAGCAGTTCTTC. The entire variable domain, with the rest obtained from reference TRBV19 and TRBJ2-1, is as follows: DGGITQSPKYLFRKEGQNVTLSCEQNLNHDAMYWYRQDPGQGLRLIYYSQIVNDFQKGDIAEGYSVSREKKESFPLTVTSAQKNPTAFYLCASSTSPPEQFFGPGTRLTVL.

Here the CDR3 reads CASSLATGANVLTF. The CDR3 DNA reads as TGTGCCAGCAGTCTAGCGACCGGGGCCAACGTCCTGACTTTC. This chain connects TRBV28 to TRBJ2-6, with D possibly matching TRBD2 (6 bases). The germline CDR1 and CDR2 sequences are MDHEN and SYDVKM. Between the trimmed V and J ends, which lost 5 bases and 4 bases, there was a span of 9 bases. The CDR3 is made up of 14 amino acids.

This chain joins TRBV2 and TRBJ2-1; 10 nucleotides line up with TRBD1. This CDR3 is built from 16 residues. Per germline, CDR1 SNHLY and CDR2 FYNNEI. V shed 6 bases, J shed 0 bases, and the junction held 5 bases outside the gene matches. CDR3 sequence reads: CASREDRGASYNEQFF. The CDR3 region has the DNA TGTGCCAGCAGGGAGGACAGGGGGGCCTCCTACAATGAGCAGTTCTTC.

The chain carries TRBV12-5 and TRBJ1-3; D call uncertain. CDR3 length: 17 residues. Germline V gives CDR1 LGHNT, CDR2 FRNRAP. Trimming shortened V by 5 bases and J by 0 bases, and 17 bases separated the two germline ends. CDR3: CASGLLPGTGSGNTIYF. DNA of the CDR3: TGTGCTAGTGGTCTTCTTCCGGGAACTGGCTCTGGAAACACCATATATTTT.